The next 32 T cell receptor beta chains were all read from a single sample in a study of Ad26.COV2.S vaccination and SARS-CoV-2 variants. Stated treatment: 15 to 20 received Ad26.COV2.S at low or high dose, single or two shots; 5 received placebo; per-sample allocation not given. Samples analyzed were those drawn on day 63 after the first vaccine or placebo injection. Repertoires were generated with immunoSEQ multiplex PCR, while TCRdb's copy carries only in-frame clones and drops some. The sample yields 300,000 to 350,000 clones, roughly 90% seen once. The sequencing used peripheral blood, collected in a trial of Ad26.COV2.S vaccine versus placebo. The source of these receptors is a person aged 18 to 59 who received the Ad26.COV2.S COVID-19 vaccine or a placebo.

This chain connects TRBV9 to TRBJ2-2, with D possibly TRBD1 on 5 matching bases. The CDR3 spans 18 residues. V was trimmed by 0 bases and J by 3 bases, leaving 18 bases between them. CDR1 is SGDLS and CDR2 is YYNGEE in the germline V gene. The CDR3 here is CASSVVISAGSDTGELFF. CDR3 DNA sequence: TGTGCCAGCAGCGTAGTAATTTCGGCAGGGTCCGACACCGGGGAGCTGTTTTTT. The full variable domain, in which reference TRBV9 and TRBJ2-2 provide the parts outside the CDR3, is DSGVTQTPKHLITATGQRVTLRCSPRSGDLSVYWYQQSLDQGLQFLIQYYNGEERAKGNILERFSAQQFPDLHSELNLSSLELGDSALYFCASSVVISAGSDTGELFFGEGSRLTVL.

In its sample, this clone was seen a few times. The chain uses TRBV6-6 and TRBJ2-5; D is ambiguous. CDR3 length: 12 residues. Germline CDR1 and CDR2: MNHNY and SVGAGI (reference sequence). Trimming took 2 bases from V and 3 from J, leaving 4 bases between them. CDR3 sequence: CASSYVKETQYF. CDR3 DNA sequence: TGTGCCAGCAGTTACGTGAAAGAGACCCAGTACTTC.

The V and J genes are TRBV30 and TRBJ2-1; TRBD2 aligns across 8 bases. Germline V gene lookup returns CDR1 GTSNPN and CDR2 SVGIG (reference sequence). With 6 bases clipped from V and 2 bases from J, the junction kept 24 bases outside the gene matches. The CDR3 spans 20 residues. Here the CDR3 DNA reads TGTGCCTGCAAGGGGGGGGCCGGGACTAGGTTTACCCCCGCCTACAATGAGCAGTTCTTC. The encoded protein is CACKGGAGTRFTPAYNEQFF.

The J gene is TRBJ2-5, the V gene TRBV7-9; TRBD2 agrees at 9 bases. Germline assignment: CDR1 SEHNR and CDR2 FQNEAQ (reference sequence). J was trimmed by 3 bases and V by 3 bases; bases with no gene match: 2. This CDR3 spans 14 amino acids. CDR3 amino acids: CASSLGLAEETQYF. The CDR3 DNA follows: TGTGCCAGCAGCTTGGGACTAGCAGAAGAGACCCAGTACTTC. Full variable domain (remainder filled in from reference TRBV7-9 and TRBJ2-5): DTGVSQNPRHKITKRGQNVTFRCDPISEHNRLYWYRQTLGQGPEFLTYFQNEAQLEKSRLLSDRFSAERPKGSFSTLEIQRTEQGDSAMYLCASSLGLAEETQYFGPGTRLLVL.

This chain uses TRBV27 with TRBJ2-1; D remains unclear. Germline CDR1 reads MNHEY; CDR2 reads SMNVEV (reference sequence). The CDR3 length is 12 residues. Trimming removed 4 bases from V and 7 bases from J, with 8 bases in between. The CDR3 sequence is CASSSGPNEQFF. In DNA, the CDR3 is TGTGCCAGCAGTTCCGGGCCTAATGAGCAGTTCTTC.

The chain couples TRBV3-1 (or the pseudogene TRBV3-2) to TRBJ1-2; TRBD1 matches at 10 bases. The germline gives CDR1 LGHDT, CDR2 YNNKEL (reference sequence). The CDR3 has 14 amino acids. After removal of 6 bases from V and 6 bases from J, the junction contained 7 bases not matched to a gene. The CDR3 DNA reads as TGTGCCAGCAGTTTCGGACAGGGGGGAGATGGCTACACCTTC. Residues: CASSFGQGGDGYTF.

The J gene is TRBJ2-1, the V gene TRBV7-6; D is unclear. Germline-derived CDR1 and CDR2 are SGHVS and FNYEAQ. Trimming removed 6 bases at V and 0 bases at J, with 12 bases between. The CDR3 runs 15 residues. CDR3 coding DNA: TGTGCCAGCAGTTTCGGCCGGAGCTCCTACAATGAGCAGTTCTTC. It yields the protein CASSFGRSSYNEQFF.

The rearrangement uses TRBV7-9 and TRBJ1-5; D is unclear. Germline loops: CDR1 SEHNR, CDR2 FQNEAQ (reference sequence). There are 15 residues in the CDR3. The ends were cut back, 1 base at V and 1 base at J, with 8 bases in the middle. In nucleotides, the CDR3 is TGTGCCAGCAGCTTAGAGGTCGGCAGCAATCAGCCCCAGCATTTT. It is translated as CASSLEVGSNQPQHF.

This chain joins TRBV25-1 and TRBJ2-1, with D unresolved. The V and J ends lost 3 bases and 7 bases respectively, with 16 bases between them. CDR3 length: 15 residues. CDR1 and CDR2 from the germline V gene are MGHDK and SYGVNS. The CDR3 coding sequence is TGTGCCAGCAGTGACCCCAACCTTTTGCAGAATGAGCAGTTCTTC. Its translation: CASSDPNLLQNEQFF.

The chain employs TRBV21-1 and TRBJ2-7; TRBD2 reflects the table's D call only, with no check against the DNA. TRBV21-1 is recorded as a pseudogene. This CDR3 comprises 18 residues. The CDR3 is CASSRVWEAEEGAYEQYV. The CDR3 DNA follows: TGTGCCAGCAGCAGAGTCTGGGAGGCTGAAGAGGGAGCCTACGAGCAGTACGTC.

J is TRBJ1-1 and V is TRBV28; TRBD1 is a possible D gene (6 bases). Trimming took 4 bases from V and 3 from J, leaving 15 bases between them. The CDR3 has 15 amino acids. Germline CDR1 and CDR2: MDHEN and SYDVKM. The CDR3: CASSSQGWQDTEAFF. DNA of the CDR3: TGTGCCAGCAGTTCCCAGGGGTGGCAGGACACTGAAGCTTTCTTT.

The rearrangement joins TRBV6-2 or TRBV6-3 to TRBJ2-2; 8 bases map to TRBD1. Germline V gives CDR1 MNHEY, CDR2 SVGEGT. This CDR3 has 16 amino acids. V lost 2 bases to trimming and J lost 5 bases; unmatched junction nucleotides: 7. CDR3 residues: CASSYHGQGLTGELFF. As DNA, the CDR3 is TGTGCCAGCAGTTACCACGGACAGGGACTGACCGGGGAGCTGTTTTTT.

The J gene is TRBJ1-2, the V gene TRBV7-9, with D perhaps matching TRBD1 (6 bases). V shed 7 bases and J shed 3 bases, with 18 bases lying between them. The germline gives CDR1 SEHNR, CDR2 FQNEAQ (reference sequence). This CDR3 comprises 15 residues. The CDR3 loop is CASTDPGAGDYGYTF. The CDR3 bases are TGTGCCAGCACCGATCCAGGGGCAGGGGACTATGGCTACACCTTC.

V gene TRBV6-2 or TRBV6-3 combines with J gene TRBJ1-1; D uncertain. V was shortened by 0 bases and J by 2 bases, with 10 bases between the two germline ends. CDR3 length equals 15 residues. CDR1 is MNHEY and CDR2 is SVGEGT in the germline V gene. The CDR3 loop reads CASSYSTGLNTEAFF. For the CDR3, the DNA is TGTGCCAGCAGTTACTCGACCGGACTAAACACTGAAGCTTTCTTT.

This clone was seen just once. The chain couples TRBV29-1 to TRBJ2-2; 13 nucleotides match TRBD2. Germline CDR1 reads SQVTM; CDR2 reads ANQGSEA. J was trimmed by 3 bases and V by 5 bases; bases with no gene match: 6. This CDR3 is built from 16 residues. CDR3 nucleotides: TGCAGCGTTTACTCCGGACTAGCGGGAGACACCGGGGAGCTGTTTTTT. Protein sequence: CSVYSGLAGDTGELFF.

V is TRBV4-3 and J is TRBJ2-2; 9 nucleotides match TRBD2. This CDR3 region has 15 residues. Germline assignment: CDR1 LGHNA and CDR2 YSLEER. The ends lost 4 bases at V and 7 bases at J; junction bases unmatched: 7. For the CDR3, the DNA is TGCGCCAGCAGCCTTCGCGGGGGGGCCTTCGGGGAGCTGTTTTTT. The encoded protein is CASSLRGGAFGELFF.

The genes are TRBV12-3 or TRBV12-4 and TRBJ1-5; possibly TRBD1 for D (6 bases). The length of the CDR3 is 13 residues. Trimming shortened V by 3 bases and J by 5 bases, and 8 bases separated the two germline ends. The CDR3 nucleotides read TGTGCCAGCAGTTTGAAGGGGGATCAGCCCCAGCATTTT. This sequence encodes CASSLKGDQPQHF.

This chain uses TRBV19 with TRBJ1-1, with D possibly being TRBD1 (6 bases). Trimming pared 7 bases from V and 4 bases from J, leaving 19 bases between. CDR3 length: 15 amino acids. Germline assignment: CDR1 LNHDA and CDR2 SQIVND (reference sequence). CDR3 in DNA: TGTGCCAGTAAAGATAATCAGGGGTTCAGCACTGAAGCTTTCTTT. This encodes CASKDNQGFSTEAFF.

The chain combines TRBV13 with TRBJ1-2; D possibly corresponds to TRBD1 (5 bases). The CDR3 length is 15 residues. V gave up 4 bases and J gave up 0 bases, with 12 bases separating them. CDR1 and CDR2 (germline): PRHDT, FYEKMQ (reference sequence). The CDR3 DNA sequence: TGTGCCAGCAGCTGGGACCGTGGGGCTAACTATGGCTACACCTTC. Its translation is CASSWDRGANYGYTF.

The chain joins TRBV4-1 to TRBJ1-1; a possible D gene is TRBD1 (6 bases). Looked up from germline, CDR1 is MGHRA and CDR2 is YSYEKL. This CDR3 is 16 amino acids long. The ends were cut back, 1 base at V and 0 bases at J, with 12 bases in the middle. The CDR3 bases are TGCGCCAGCAGCCAAGCCCTGGGGGGCCTGAACACTGAAGCTTTCTTT. Translation: CASSQALGGLNTEAFF.

This clone occurred a few times. The genes are TRBV21-1 and TRBJ2-1; TRBD2 is the table's D call, not checked against the DNA. TRBV21-1 is shown as a pseudogene. The length of the CDR3 is 17 residues. The CDR3 loop reads CASSKGSRGDRDHEQFF. The CDR3, as DNA: TGTGCCAGCAGCAAGGGATCGCGGGGTGATAGGGACCATGAGCAGTTCTTC.

This clone has at least ten counts. V usage is TRBV7-2 and J usage is TRBJ1-2, with TRBD1 matching 7 bases. V dropped 4 bases and J dropped 9; count of bases not matched to a gene: 2. Germline values: CDR1 SGHTA, CDR2 FQGNSA. CDR3 length: 11 residues. Written as DNA, the CDR3 is TGTGCCAGCAGCTGGGACAGAAGCTACACCTTC. Translated, it gives CASSWDRSYTF. The variable domain in full, completed from reference TRBV7-2 and TRBJ1-2, reads GAGVSQSPSNKVTEKGKDVELRCDPISGHTALYWYRQSLGQGLEFLIYFQGNSAPDKSGLPSDRFSAERTGGSVSTLTIQRTQQEDSAVYLCASSWDRSYTFGSGTRLTVV.

V usage is TRBV4-1 and J usage is TRBJ1-1, with 11 bases that match TRBD1. In germline, CDR1 is MGHRA, CDR2 YSYEKL. The CDR3 spans 17 residues. Losses at the gene ends were 0 bases for V and 5 bases for J; bases not matched to a gene: 8. DNA for the CDR3: TGCGCCAGCAGCCAAGATAGGACAGGGGGCCTTGGGACTGAAGCTTTCTTT. Amino acid sequence: CASSQDRTGGLGTEAFF.

The rearrangement uses TRBV6-4 and TRBJ2-7; the match to TRBD1 covers 9 bases. Unmatched junction bases numbered 7, after V lost 4 bases and J lost 3 bases. This CDR3 is 15 amino acids long. CDR1 and CDR2 from the germline V gene are MRHNA and SNTAGT. CDR3 DNA sequence: TGTGCCAGCAGTGCCCCGGGACAGGGATACTACGAGCAGTACGTC. Translation gives CASSAPGQGYYEQYV.

The chain employs TRBV10-3 and TRBJ1-1; weak D call: TRBD1 (5 bases). The CDR3 length is 13 residues. Germline assignment: CDR1 ENHRY and CDR2 SYGVKD. V was pared by 10 bases and J by 4 bases, with 16 bases between. This chain's CDR3 is CATRMGGPTEAFF. CDR3 DNA sequence: TGTGCCACCCGAATGGGGGGACCCACTGAAGCTTTCTTT.

V usage is TRBV10-3 and J usage is TRBJ1-2, with D possibly matching TRBD1 (6 bases). Per the germline V gene, CDR1 is ENHRY and CDR2 is SYGVKD. The V gene lost 10 bases and the J gene lost 2 bases, with 14 bases spanning the gap. The CDR3 covers 13 residues. The CDR3 sequence: CATRQEVNYGYTF. The CDR3 nucleotides are TGTGCCACCCGACAGGAGGTAAACTATGGCTACACCTTC.

The chain is built from TRBV15 and TRBJ2-7; tentative D call: TRBD2 (5 bases). Trimming removed 0 bases at V and 6 bases at J, with 6 bases between. Germline lookup yields CDR1 LNHNV and CDR2 YYDKDF (reference sequence). The CDR3 consists of 12 residues. The CDR3 spells CATSRDGSEQYF. The DNA for the CDR3 is TGTGCCACCAGCAGAGATGGGAGCGAGCAGTACTTC.

This chain connects TRBV11-2 to TRBJ2-1, with no clear D. The CDR3 runs 15 residues. In germline, CDR1 is SGHAT, CDR2 FQNNGV. Trimming left V 1 base short and J 3 bases short, with 10 bases between. CDR3 sequence reads: CASSLGVNLYNEQFF. The DNA of the CDR3 is TGTGCCAGCAGCTTAGGTGTGAACCTCTACAATGAGCAGTTCTTC. Looking up the rest from reference TRBV11-2 and TRBJ2-1 gives the full variable domain: EAGVAQSPRYKIIEKRQSVAFWCNPISGHATLYWYQQILGQGPKLLIQFQNNGVVDDSQLPKDRFSAERLKGVDSTLKIQPAKLEDSAVYLCASSLGVNLYNEQFFGPGTRLTVL.

The CDR3 sequence is CASSDQENTEAFF. CDR3 nucleotides: TGCGCCAGCAGTGACCAGGAGAACACTGAAGCTTTCTTT. The chain links TRBV10-1 to TRBJ1-1; D remains ambiguous. Germline V gene data show CDR1 as WNHNN and CDR2 as SYGVQD (reference sequence). This CDR3 is 13 amino acids long. Trimming took off 3 bases at V and 1 base at J, with 6 bases between the two ends.

The rearrangement links TRBV4-2 to TRBJ2-5; 7 bases are a match to TRBD2. The germline CDR1 and CDR2 sequences are LGHNA and YNFKEQ. The CDR3 has 17 residues. V shed 0 bases, J shed 5 bases, and the junction held 12 bases outside the gene matches. The CDR3 DNA sequence: TGTGCCAGCAGCCAAGACCCCCTGGGGAGGGGTGGGGAGACCCAGTACTTC. It is translated as CASSQDPLGRGGETQYF.

The chain recombines TRBV7-7 with TRBJ1-4; D remains unclear. Germline V gives CDR1 SSHAT, CDR2 FNYEAQ (reference sequence). V was clipped by 3 bases and J by 1 base, with 12 bases between them. The CDR3 consists of 16 residues. The CDR3 protein is CASSFNASGTNEKLFF. The CDR3 DNA is TGTGCCAGCAGCTTTAACGCATCGGGAACTAATGAAAAACTGTTTTTT. Variable domain in full (rest from reference TRBV7-7 and TRBJ1-4): GAGVSQSPRYKVTKRGQDVTLRCDPISSHATLYWYQQALGQGPEFLTYFNYEAQPDKSGLPSDRFSAERPEGSISTLTIQRTEQRDSAMYRCASSFNASGTNEKLFFGSGTQLSVL.

The chain couples TRBV27 to TRBJ1-3; TRBD1 agrees at 8 bases. V trimming: 6 bases; J trimming: 1 base; junction bases outside the gene matches: 5. Germline CDR1 MNHEY, CDR2 SMNVEV (reference sequence). The length of the CDR3 is 15 residues. CDR3 sequence: CASSLTGGSGNTIYF. The CDR3 nucleotides read TGTGCCAGCAGCCTTACAGGGGGATCTGGAAACACCATATATTTT.